One T cell receptor beta chain is described in this entry. There is no known antigen for this receptor. No much larger clonotype is one base removed from it; base qualities were not supplied. The entry originates in a study of OX40 agonist ivuxolimab in advanced cancers. For context, the study as a whole: Ivuxolimab, which targeted the costimulatory receptor OX40 (CD134), was an agonistic, fully human IgG2 monoclonal antibody. Intravenous ivuxolimab was administered to patients every 2 weeks at six dose levels: 0.01, 0.1, 0.3, 1.5, 3 and 10 mg/kg. Of the roughly 50 dose-escalation patients, hepatocellular carcinoma was present in 19, melanoma in around 15, renal cell carcinoma in 9 and head and neck cancer in 9. In the dose-escalation cohort, roughly 82% of patients were male, and the mean age was roughly 60 years with a range of roughly 20 to 79. Prior anti-PD-1, anti-PD-L1 or anti-CTLA-4 therapy was permitted, and checkpoint inhibitors had been received by approximately 39% of dose-escalation patients. Partial responses occurred in three dose-escalation patients, of whom one had hepatocellular carcinoma and two had cutaneous melanoma. The purpose of peripheral TCRbeta sequencing was to test whether ivuxolimab changed TCR sequence diversity and led to clonal T-cell expansion. The paper covers the monotherapy dose-escalation part of the phase I ivuxolimab trial, which included N of about 50 patients. The full study reports these points: The antigen specificity of the clonally expanded peripheral T cells was not determined. Clonal expansion of both CD4+ and CD8+ blood T cells was observed from baseline to week 6 at doses 0.1 to 3.0 mg/kg. On average, CD8+ T cells showed more expanded clones than CD4+ T cells after ivuxolimab. Low levels of normalized T-cell clonal expansion were also seen in some patients who did not respond. In the 0.1-3.0 mg/kg groups, partial responders were among the patients with the lowest normalized peripheral clonal expansion, particularly in CD8+ T cells.

The germline V gene provides CDR1 KGHSH and CDR2 LQKENI. From its cysteine to its phenylalanine, the CDR3 spans 18 amino acids. This entry keeps only the CDR3 DNA: 54 bases, framed from base 1. Germline trimming: 3 bases from V, 7 bases from J; junction bases outside gene matches: 16. Patients with autoimmune disease history or receiving systemic immunosuppression were excluded from the trial. Peripheral blood for TCR sequencing was collected from all dose cohorts at baseline, on cycle 4 day 1, and on cycle 7 day 1. Samples were obtained from an open-label, multicenter, first-in-human phase I dose-escalation trial of ivuxolimab. Adults with locally advanced or metastatic melanoma, renal cell carcinoma, hepatocellular carcinoma or head and neck squamous cell carcinoma were enrolled in the trial. Before TCR sequencing, CD4+ T cells and CD8+ T cells from peripheral blood were sorted into separate populations.

For sequencing of the TCRbeta CDR3 region, genomic DNA was extracted from the sorted cells. The immunoSEQ Assay was used for sequencing of TCRbeta CDR3 regions. TCRdb took this table from immuneACCESS and kept in-frame rearrangements with V and J called. Such tables lack part of the clones; where checked against another copy, unresolved V genes explain under half of the gap, and the rest is unexplained. This sample is represented by 57,000 or so clones; around 84% of them were singletons. Jointly, the top ten make up roughly 0.6% of the sample. The sample consisted of CD4+ or CD8+ T cells sorted from blood, taken in a trial of the OX40 agonist ivuxolimab. This receptor was obtained from an adult with an advanced solid tumor such as melanoma, head and neck, liver or kidney cancer. The chain was built from TRBV18 and TRBJ2-7, and 12 bases in between align with TRBD2. The CDR3 protein sequence reads: CASSPSLTSGSPRGEQYF. The DNA reads as follows: TGTGCCAGCTCACCTTCTTTGACTAGCGGGAGCCCCAGGGGTGAGCAGTACTTC.